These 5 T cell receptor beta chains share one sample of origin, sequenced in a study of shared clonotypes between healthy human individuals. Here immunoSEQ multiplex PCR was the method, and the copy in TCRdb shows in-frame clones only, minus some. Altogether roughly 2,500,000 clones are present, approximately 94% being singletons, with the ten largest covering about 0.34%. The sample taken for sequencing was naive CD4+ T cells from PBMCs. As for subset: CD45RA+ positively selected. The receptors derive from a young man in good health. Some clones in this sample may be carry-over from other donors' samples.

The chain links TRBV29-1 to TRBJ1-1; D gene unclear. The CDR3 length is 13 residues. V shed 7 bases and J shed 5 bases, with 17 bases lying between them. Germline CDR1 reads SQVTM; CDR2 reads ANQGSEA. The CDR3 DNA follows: TGCAGCGCAGACCGGACGGGCAGGACTGAAGCTTTCTTT. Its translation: CSADRTGRTEAFF.

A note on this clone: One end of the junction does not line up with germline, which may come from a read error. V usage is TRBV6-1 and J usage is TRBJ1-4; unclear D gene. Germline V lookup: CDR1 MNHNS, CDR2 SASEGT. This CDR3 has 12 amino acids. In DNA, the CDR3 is TGTGCCAGTGGTGGGGTACCTCGGGCCTTGATTTTT. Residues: CASGGVPRALIF.

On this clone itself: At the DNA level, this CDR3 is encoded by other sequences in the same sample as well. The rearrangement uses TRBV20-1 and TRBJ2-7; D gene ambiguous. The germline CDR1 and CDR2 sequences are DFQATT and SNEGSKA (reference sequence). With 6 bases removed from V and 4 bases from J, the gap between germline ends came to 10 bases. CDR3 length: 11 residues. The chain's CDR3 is CSAYLLYEQYF. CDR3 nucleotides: TGCAGTGCCTACCTCTTGTACGAGCAGTACTTC.

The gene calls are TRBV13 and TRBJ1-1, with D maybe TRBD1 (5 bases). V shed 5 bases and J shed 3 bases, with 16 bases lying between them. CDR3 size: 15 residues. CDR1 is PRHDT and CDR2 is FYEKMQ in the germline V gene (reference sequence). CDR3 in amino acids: CASSNRGRGDTEAFF. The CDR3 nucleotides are TGTGCCAGCAGCAACCGGGGAAGGGGAGACACTGAAGCTTTCTTT.

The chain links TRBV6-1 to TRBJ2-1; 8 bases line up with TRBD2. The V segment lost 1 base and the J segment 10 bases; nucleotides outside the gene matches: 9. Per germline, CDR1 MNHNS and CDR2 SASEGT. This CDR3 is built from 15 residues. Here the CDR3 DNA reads TGTGCCAGCAGTGAAGACAAGCGGGAGTTCAGCGAGCAGTTCTTC. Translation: CASSEDKREFSEQFF.